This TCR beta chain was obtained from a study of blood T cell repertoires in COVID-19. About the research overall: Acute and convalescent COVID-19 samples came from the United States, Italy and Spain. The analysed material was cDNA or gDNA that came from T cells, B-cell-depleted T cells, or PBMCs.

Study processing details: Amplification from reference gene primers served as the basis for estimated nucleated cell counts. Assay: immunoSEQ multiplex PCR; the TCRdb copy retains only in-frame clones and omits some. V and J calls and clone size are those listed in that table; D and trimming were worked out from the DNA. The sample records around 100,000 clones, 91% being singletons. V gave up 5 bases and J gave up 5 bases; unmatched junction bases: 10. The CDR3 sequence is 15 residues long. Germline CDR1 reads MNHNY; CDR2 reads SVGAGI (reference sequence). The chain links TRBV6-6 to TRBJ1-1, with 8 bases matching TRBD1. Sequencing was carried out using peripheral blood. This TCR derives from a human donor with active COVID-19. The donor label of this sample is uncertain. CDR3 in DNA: TGTGCCAGCAGTCCCCGAGGACAGGGAGGGACTGAAGCTTTCTTT. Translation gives CASSPRGQGGTEAFF.